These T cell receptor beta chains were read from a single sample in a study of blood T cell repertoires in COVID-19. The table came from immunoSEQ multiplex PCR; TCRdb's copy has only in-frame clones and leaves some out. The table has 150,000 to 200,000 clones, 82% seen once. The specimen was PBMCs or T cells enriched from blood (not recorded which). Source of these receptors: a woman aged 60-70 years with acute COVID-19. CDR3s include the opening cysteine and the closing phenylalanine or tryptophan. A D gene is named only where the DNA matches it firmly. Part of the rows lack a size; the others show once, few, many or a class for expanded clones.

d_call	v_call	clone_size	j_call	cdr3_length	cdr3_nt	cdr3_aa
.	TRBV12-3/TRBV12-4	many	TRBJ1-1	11	TGTGCCAGCAGTTTACAGTCTGAAGCTTTCTTT	CASSLQSEAFF
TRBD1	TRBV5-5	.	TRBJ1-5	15	TGTGCCAGCAGCCCCCGGACAGGGGTAGACCAGCCCCAGCATTTT	CASSPRTGVDQPQHF
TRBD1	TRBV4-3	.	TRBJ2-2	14	TGCGCCAGCAAAATAGACAGGGGCCCCGGGGAGCTGTTTTTT	CASKIDRGPGELFF
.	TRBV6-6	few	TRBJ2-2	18	TGTGCCAGCAGTCTCCGCCCAGGGAGGAATTCGAACACCGGGGAGCTGTTTTTT	CASSLRPGRNSNTGELFF
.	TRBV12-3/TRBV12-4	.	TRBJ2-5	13	TGTGCCAGCAGTTTGGGGAGGGGGGAGACCCAGTACTTC	CASSLGRGETQYF
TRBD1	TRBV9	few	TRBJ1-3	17	TGTGCCAGCAGCCCTCCGACAGGGGCGAGATCTGGAAACACCATATATTTT	CASSPPTGARSGNTIYF
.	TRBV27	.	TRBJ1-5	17	TGTGCCAGCAGTTTGAAGCCGTTACCCCTTGACTATCAGCCCCAGCATTTT	CASSLKPLPLDYQPQHF
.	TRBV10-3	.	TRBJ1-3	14	TGTGCCACCGGGAACAGTAATTCTGGAAACACCATATATTTT	CATGNSNSGNTIYF
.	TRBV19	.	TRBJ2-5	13	TGTGCCAGTAGAGGACTGTCCCAAGAGACCCAGTACTTC	CASRGLSQETQYF
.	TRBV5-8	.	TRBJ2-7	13	TGTGCCAGCAGCTTGGTAATGGCTTGGGAGCAGTACTTC	CASSLVMAWEQYF
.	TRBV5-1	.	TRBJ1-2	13	TGCGCCAGCAGCTTGGATGGGTCGGGTGGCTACACCTTC	CASSLDGSGGYTF
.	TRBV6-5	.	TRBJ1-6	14	TGTGCCAGCAGTTACGCGCGTGAGCATTCACCCCTCCACTTT	CASSYAREHSPLHF
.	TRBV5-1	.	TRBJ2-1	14	TGCGCCAGCAGCCCCGGGACACCGAACAATGAGCAGTTCTTC	CASSPGTPNNEQFF
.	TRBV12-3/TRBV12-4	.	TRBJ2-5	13	TGTGCCAGCAGTTTAAGGGGACAAGAGACCCAGTACTTC	CASSLRGQETQYF
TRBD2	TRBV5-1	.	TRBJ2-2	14	TGCGCCAGCACCCAGCGGGGGGCCACCGGGGAGCTGTTTTTT	CASTQRGATGELFF
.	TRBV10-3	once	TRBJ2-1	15	TGTGCCATCAGTGAGGGCAGCGACTTACACAATGAGCAGTTCTTC	CAISEGSDLHNEQFF
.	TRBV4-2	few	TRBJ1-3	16	TGTGCCAGCAGCCAGGCGTTAGCGGGAGGGCCAAACACCATATATTTT	CASSQALAGGPNTIYF
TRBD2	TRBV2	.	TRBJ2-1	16	TGTGCCAGCAGTGTCTCTCTAGCGGGAGGGAACCATGAGCAGTTCTTC	CASSVSLAGGNHEQFF
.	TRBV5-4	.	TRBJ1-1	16	TGTGCCAGCAGCTTGGGGCTGACACGGCAGGGGACTGAAGCTTTCTTT	CASSLGLTRQGTEAFF
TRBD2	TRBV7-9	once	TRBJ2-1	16	TGTGCCAGCAGCTTTAACGGCGGGAGCCCCTACAATGAGCAGTTCTTC	CASSFNGGSPYNEQFF
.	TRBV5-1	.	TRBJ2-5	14	TGCGCCAGCAGCTTGTCCAGGGTGGGAGAGACCCAGTACTTC	CASSLSRVGETQYF
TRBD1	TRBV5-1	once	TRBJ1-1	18	TGCGCCAGCAGCTTGGCCGCGGAGATGACAGGGACAAACACTGAAGCTTTCTTT	CASSLAAEMTGTNTEAFF
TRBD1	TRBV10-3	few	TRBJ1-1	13	TGTGCCATCAGGACAGGGAGCGAACCTGAAGCTTTCTTT	CAIRTGSEPEAFF